This T cell receptor (beta chain) was identified in a study of CD8+CD57+ T cells in acquired aplastic anemia. Study in general: CD4+ reads averaged about 10 million in healthy donors.

Findings of the study overall: Simpson's diversity of CD8+ cells was not significantly different in patients compared with controls. There were twenty-nine CD8+ CDR3 sequences that occurred in both patients and controls.

CDR3 and TCR beta VDJ profiling relied on genomic DNA as the template. Each CDR3 protein is one row after TCRdb ran MiXCR on the reads. The repertoire holds 200,000 to 250,000 distinct CDR3 sequences, with 34% as singletons. This CDR3 region has 15 residues. Trimming at V came to 4 bases and at J to 4 bases, leaving 5 bases not matched to a gene. Germline V lookup: CDR1 SNHLY, CDR2 FYNNEI. Of note for this clonotype: Its antigen is as yet unknown.

Sequences were obtained from sorted CD4+, CD8+, or CD8+CD57+ T cells (not recorded which) from PBMCs. The clonotype originates from a human donor in good health, serving as a control. J is TRBJ2-1 and V is TRBV2; TRBD2 agrees at 9 bases. CDR3 region: CASSGTLAGYNEQFF. CDR3 nucleotide sequence: TGTGCCAGCAGTGGTACGCTAGCGGGATACAATGAGCAGTTCTTC.